This is a list of T cell receptor beta chains from one sample in a study of blood T cell repertoires in COVID-19. Here immunoSEQ multiplex PCR was the method, and the copy in TCRdb shows in-frame clones only, minus some. Of 150,000 to 180,000 clones in the sample, approximately 91% were seen once. Sample: peripheral blood. The receptors stem from a woman between 70 and 85 years old with acute or convalescent COVID-19. CDR3s include the opening cysteine and the closing phenylalanine or tryptophan. D genes are given only for firm matches.

cdr3_nt: TGTGCCAGCAGGGACAGGGGGCAGACAGATACGCAGTATTTT
cdr3_aa: CASRDRGQTDTQYF
j_call: TRBJ2-3
cdr3_length: 14
v_call: TRBV6-5
d_call: TRBD1

cdr3_nt: TGTGCCAGCAGCCGTGGACTGGACACCGGGGAGCTGTTTTTT
cdr3_aa: CASSRGLDTGELFF
j_call: TRBJ2-2
cdr3_length: 14
v_call: TRBV11-1
d_call: -

cdr3_nt: TGTGCCAGCAGTTATTCTACAGAGACTAACTATGGCTACACCTTC
cdr3_aa: CASSYSTETNYGYTF
j_call: TRBJ1-2
cdr3_length: 15
v_call: TRBV6-5
d_call: -

cdr3_nt: TGCAGTGCTAGCGAGGGGGCCCGAGGGTTCTTC
cdr3_aa: CSASEGARGFF
j_call: TRBJ2-1
cdr3_length: 11
v_call: TRBV20-1
d_call: TRBD1

cdr3_nt: TGTGCCAGCAGCTGGGGGACTGGGGTCGGTCAGCCCCAGCATTTT
cdr3_aa: CASSWGTGVGQPQHF
j_call: TRBJ1-5
cdr3_length: 15
v_call: TRBV3-1/TRBV3-2
d_call: -

cdr3_nt: TGTGCCACCTGTGGACAGGGACCCTATGGCTACACCTTC
cdr3_aa: CATCGQGPYGYTF
j_call: TRBJ1-2
cdr3_length: 13
v_call: TRBV6-4
d_call: TRBD1

cdr3_nt: TGCAGCGGGGACAGGGGCGGCACAGATACGCAGTATTTT
cdr3_aa: CSGDRGGTDTQYF
j_call: TRBJ2-3
cdr3_length: 13
v_call: TRBV29-1
d_call: TRBD1

cdr3_nt: TGTGCCAGCAGTACCCGACAGGGGAACATCTCTGGGGCCAACGTCCTGACTTTC
cdr3_aa: CASSTRQGNISGANVLTF
j_call: TRBJ2-6
cdr3_length: 18
v_call: TRBV25-1
d_call: TRBD1

cdr3_nt: TGTGCCAGCAGACCCCGGGTGGACACTGAAGCTTTCTTT
cdr3_aa: CASRPRVDTEAFF
j_call: TRBJ1-1
cdr3_length: 13
v_call: TRBV6-6
d_call: -

cdr3_nt: TGTGCCAGCCGTTCGGCCTACGAGCAGTACTTC
cdr3_aa: CASRSAYEQYF
j_call: TRBJ2-7
cdr3_length: 11
v_call: TRBV6-5
d_call: -

cdr3_nt: TGTGCCAGTAGTATCGACAGTGGTAACTCCTATAATTCACCCCTCCACTTT
cdr3_aa: CASSIDSGNSYNSPLHF
j_call: TRBJ1-6
cdr3_length: 17
v_call: TRBV19
d_call: -